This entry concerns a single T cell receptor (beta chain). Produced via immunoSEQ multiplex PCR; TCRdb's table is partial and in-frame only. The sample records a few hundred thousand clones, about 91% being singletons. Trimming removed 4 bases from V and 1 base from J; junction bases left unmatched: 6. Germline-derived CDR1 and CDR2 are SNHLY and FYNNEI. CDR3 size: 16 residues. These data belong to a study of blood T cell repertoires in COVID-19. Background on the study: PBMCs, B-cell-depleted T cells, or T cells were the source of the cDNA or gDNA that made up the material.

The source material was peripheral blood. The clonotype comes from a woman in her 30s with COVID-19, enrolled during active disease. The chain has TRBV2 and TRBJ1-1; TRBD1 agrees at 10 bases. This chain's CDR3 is CASSAGTGARNTEAFF. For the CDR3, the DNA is TGTGCCAGCAGTGCCGGGACAGGGGCGAGGAACACTGAAGCTTTCTTT.